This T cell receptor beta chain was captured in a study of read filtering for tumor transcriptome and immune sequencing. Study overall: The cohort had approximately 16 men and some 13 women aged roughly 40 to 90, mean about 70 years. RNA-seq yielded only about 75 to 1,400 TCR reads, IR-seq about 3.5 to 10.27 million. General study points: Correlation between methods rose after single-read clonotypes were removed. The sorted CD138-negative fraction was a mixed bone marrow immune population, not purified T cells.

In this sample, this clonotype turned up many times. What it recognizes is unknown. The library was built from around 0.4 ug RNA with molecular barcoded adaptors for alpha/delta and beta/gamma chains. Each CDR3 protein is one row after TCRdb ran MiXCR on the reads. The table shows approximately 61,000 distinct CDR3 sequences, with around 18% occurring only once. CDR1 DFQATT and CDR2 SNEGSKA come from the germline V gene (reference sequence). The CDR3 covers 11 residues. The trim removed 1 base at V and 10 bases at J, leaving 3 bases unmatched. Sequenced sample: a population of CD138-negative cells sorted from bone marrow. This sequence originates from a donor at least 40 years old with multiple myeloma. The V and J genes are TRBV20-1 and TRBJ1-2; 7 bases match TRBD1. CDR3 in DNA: TGCAGTGCTAGAGTACAGGGGCCCTACACCTTC. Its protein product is CSARVQGPYTF.